This T cell receptor (beta chain) comes out of a study of radiotherapy plus CTLA-4 blockade in lung cancer (dated by TCRdb to 2016 to 2018). Regarding the study in general: Among enrolled patients, 15% to 20% had an objective response and 30% to 35% reached disease control.

The study tested focal radiation therapy combined with CTLA-4 blockade (ipilimumab) in patients with chemo-refractory metastatic non-small-cell lung cancer. Comments on this clone: No antigen is known for it. Per-nucleotide qualities are absent, and no much larger clonotype sits a single base away.

Paper-wide results and their limitations: Early dynamic changes in blood T cell clones, together with increased serum interferon-beta after radiation, were reported as the strongest predictors of response. After treatment with radiotherapy and ipilimumab, TCR clones that came from tumors expanded in the peripheral blood.

Its CDR3 holds 16 amino acids, cysteine through phenylalanine. Only CDR3 DNA is held: 48 bases, read in frame from base 1. V drops 3 bases and J drops 6 bases, leaving 20 bases in between. CDR1 and CDR2, per the germline V gene, are WSHSY and SAAADI. The library was prepared using the immunoSEQ multiplex PCR assay. In its TCRdb copy, this immuneACCESS table keeps in-frame sequences only and misses some clones. Where compared with another copy, unresolved V genes explain less than half of these, and the others have no known cause. The sample table lists 28,000 or so clones, almost 80% of them with a count of one. Of the sample, 7.5% falls within the top ten clones.

The sequences come from peripheral blood, collected from a patient treated with radiotherapy plus ipilimumab. The rearranged chain carries TRBV10-2 and TRBJ1-2; the D gene is perhaps TRBD1, on 5 matching bases. The TCR comes from a human donor with non-small cell lung cancer who had stable disease on radiotherapy plus ipilimumab. The CDR3 protein: CASSDPSGGGRNGYTF. The DNA sequence follows: TGCGCCAGCAGTGACCCGAGCGGGGGGGGACGGAATGGCTACACCTTC.